The T cell receptor beta chain under discussion was sequenced for a study of OX40 agonist ivuxolimab in advanced cancers. For the study at large: The eligibility criteria allowed prior anti-PD-1, anti-PD-L1 or anti-CTLA-4 therapy, and about 40% had some.

Of note for this clone: Its specificity is not known.

Patients were excluded for autoimmune disease history or systemic immunosuppression. Germline V lookup: CDR1 MNHEY, CDR2 SVGAGI. The CDR3 has 16 amino acids. With 3 bases removed from V and 2 bases from J, the gap between germline ends came to 15 bases. Sequencing used immunoSEQ multiplex PCR; TCRdb keeps in-frame clones, though not all of them. The sample shows some 86,000 clones, 90% of them seen only once. Study-wide findings and caveats: Partly responding patients at 0.1-3.0 mg/kg showed some of the smallest clonal expansion.

The chain combines TRBV6-5 with TRBJ2-3; no firm D call. The sequence was collected from an adult with an advanced solid tumor such as melanoma, head and neck, liver or kidney cancer. This material consisted of CD4+ or CD8+ T cells sorted from blood, taken in a trial of the OX40 agonist ivuxolimab. DNA of the CDR3: TGTGCCAGCAGTTATGGCGGAGAGAGTAACACAGATACGCAGTATTTT. It yields the protein CASSYGGESNTDTQYF.